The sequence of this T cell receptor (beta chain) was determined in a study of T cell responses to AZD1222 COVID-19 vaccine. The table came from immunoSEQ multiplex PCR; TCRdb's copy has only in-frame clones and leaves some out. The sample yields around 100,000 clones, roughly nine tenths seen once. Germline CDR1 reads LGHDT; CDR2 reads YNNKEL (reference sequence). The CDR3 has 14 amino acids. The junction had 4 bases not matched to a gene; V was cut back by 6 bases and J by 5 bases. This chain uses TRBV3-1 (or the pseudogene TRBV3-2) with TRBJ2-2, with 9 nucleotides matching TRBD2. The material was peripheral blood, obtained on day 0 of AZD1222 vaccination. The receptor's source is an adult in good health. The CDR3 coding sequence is TGTGCCAGCAGGCGGGGGGGCGAGACCGGGGAGCTGTTTTTT. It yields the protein CASRRGGETGELFF.